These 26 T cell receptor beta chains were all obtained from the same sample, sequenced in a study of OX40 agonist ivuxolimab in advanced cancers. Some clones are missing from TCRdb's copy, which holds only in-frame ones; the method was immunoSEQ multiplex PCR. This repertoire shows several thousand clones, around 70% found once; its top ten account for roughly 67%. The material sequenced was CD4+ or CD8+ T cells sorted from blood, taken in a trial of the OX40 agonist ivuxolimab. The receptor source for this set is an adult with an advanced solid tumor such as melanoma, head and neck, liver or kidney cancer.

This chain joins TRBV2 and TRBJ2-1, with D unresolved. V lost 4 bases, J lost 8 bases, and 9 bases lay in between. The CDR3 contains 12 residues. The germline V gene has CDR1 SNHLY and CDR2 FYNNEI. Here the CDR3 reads CASSGDVYEQFF. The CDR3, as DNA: TGTGCCAGCAGTGGAGACGTCTATGAGCAGTTCTTC.

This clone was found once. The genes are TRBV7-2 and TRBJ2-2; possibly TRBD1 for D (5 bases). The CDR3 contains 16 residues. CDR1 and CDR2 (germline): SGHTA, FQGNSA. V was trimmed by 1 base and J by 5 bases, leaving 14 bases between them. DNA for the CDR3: TGTGCCAGCAGCTTAGGGGTCCAGGGTCGGACCGGGGAGCTGTTTTTT. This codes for CASSLGVQGRTGELFF.

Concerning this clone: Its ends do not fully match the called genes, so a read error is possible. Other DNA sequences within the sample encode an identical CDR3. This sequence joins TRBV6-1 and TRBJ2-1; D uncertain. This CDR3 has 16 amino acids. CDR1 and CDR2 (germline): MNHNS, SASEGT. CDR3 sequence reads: CASSEEYYSSYNEQFF. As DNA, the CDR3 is TGTGCCAGCAGCGAAGAATACTATAGCTCCTACAATGAGCAGTTCTTC.

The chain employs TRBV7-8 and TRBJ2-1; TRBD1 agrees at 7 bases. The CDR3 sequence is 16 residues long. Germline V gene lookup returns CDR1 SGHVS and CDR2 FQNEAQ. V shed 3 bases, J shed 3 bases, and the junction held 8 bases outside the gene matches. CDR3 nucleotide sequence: TGTGCCAGCAGCTTGAGGTCCGGGACAGACTACAATGAGCAGTTCTTC. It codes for CASSLRSGTDYNEQFF.

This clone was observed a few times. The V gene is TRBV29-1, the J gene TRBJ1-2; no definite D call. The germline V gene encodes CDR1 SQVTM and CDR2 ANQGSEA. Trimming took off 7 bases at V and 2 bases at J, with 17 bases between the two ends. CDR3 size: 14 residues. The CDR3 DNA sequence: TGCAGCGCCGCCGGGCAGGCTGTAAACTATGGCTACACCTTC. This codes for CSAAGQAVNYGYTF.

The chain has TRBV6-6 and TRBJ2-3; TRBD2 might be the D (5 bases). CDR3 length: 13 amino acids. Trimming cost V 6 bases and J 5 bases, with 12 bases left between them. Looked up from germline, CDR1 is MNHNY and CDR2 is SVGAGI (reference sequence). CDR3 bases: TGTGCCAGCAGATATGACTATTTAGATACGCAGTATTTT. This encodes CASRYDYLDTQYF.

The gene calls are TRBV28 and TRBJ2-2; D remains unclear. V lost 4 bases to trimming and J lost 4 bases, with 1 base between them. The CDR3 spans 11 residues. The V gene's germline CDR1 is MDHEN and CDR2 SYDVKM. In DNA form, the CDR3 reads TGTGCCAGCAGTTCCACCGGGGAGCTGTTTTTT. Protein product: CASSSTGELFF. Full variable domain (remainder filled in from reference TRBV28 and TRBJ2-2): DVKVTQSSRYLVKRTGEKVFLECVQDMDHENMFWYRQDPGLGLRLIYFSYDVKMKEKGDIPEGYSVSREKKERFSLILESASTNQTSMYLCASSSTGELFFGEGSRLTVL.

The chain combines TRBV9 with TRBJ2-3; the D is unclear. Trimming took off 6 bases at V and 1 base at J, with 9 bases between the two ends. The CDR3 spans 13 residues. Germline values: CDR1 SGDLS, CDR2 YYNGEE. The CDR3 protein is CASNKGGTDTQYF. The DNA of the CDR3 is TGTGCCAGCAATAAAGGTGGCACAGATACGCAGTATTTT.

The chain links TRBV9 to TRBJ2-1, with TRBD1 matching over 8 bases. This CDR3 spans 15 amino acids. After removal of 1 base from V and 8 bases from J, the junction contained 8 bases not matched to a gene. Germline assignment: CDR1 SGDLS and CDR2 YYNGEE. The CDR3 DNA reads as TGTGCCAGCAGCGTACAAAAGACAGGGGCCCATGAGCAGTTCTTC. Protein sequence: CASSVQKTGAHEQFF.

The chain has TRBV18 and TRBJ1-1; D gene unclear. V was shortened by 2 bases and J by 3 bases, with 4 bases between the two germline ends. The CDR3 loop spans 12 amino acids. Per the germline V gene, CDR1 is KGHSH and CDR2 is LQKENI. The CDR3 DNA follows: TGTGCCAGCTCACCAGGGGACACTGAAGCTTTCTTT. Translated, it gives CASSPGDTEAFF.

The CDR3 coding sequence is TGTGCCAGCAGTCCCTCCGGGGGGGAGCAGTACTTC. Translation: CASSPSGGEQYF. V is TRBV7-2 and J is TRBJ2-7, with 7 bases matching TRBD2. Germline trimming cut 6 bases from V and 7 bases from J; bases unmatched to any gene: 6. Germline CDR1 and CDR2: SGHTA and FQGNSA. The CDR3 contains 12 residues.

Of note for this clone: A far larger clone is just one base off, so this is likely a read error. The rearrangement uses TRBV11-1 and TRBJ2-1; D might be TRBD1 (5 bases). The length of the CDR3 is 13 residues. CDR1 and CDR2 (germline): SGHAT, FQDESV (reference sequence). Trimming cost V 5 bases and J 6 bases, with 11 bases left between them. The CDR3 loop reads CASSLGAINEQFF. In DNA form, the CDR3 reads TGTGCCAGCAGCCTTGGGGCTATCAATGAGCAGTTCTTC.

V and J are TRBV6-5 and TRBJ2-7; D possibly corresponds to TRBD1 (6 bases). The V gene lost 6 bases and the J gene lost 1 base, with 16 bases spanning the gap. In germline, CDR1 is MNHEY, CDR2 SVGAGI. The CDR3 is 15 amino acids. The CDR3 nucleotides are TGTGCCAGCAGCACCGACAGGACCCTATCCTACGAGCAGTACTTC. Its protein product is CASSTDRTLSYEQYF.

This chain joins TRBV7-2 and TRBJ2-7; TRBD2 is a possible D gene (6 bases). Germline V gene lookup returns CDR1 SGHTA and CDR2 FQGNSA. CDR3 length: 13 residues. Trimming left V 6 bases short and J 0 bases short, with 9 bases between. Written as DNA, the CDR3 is TGTGCCAGCAGACCGGGACTCTCCTACGAGCAGTACTTC. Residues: CASRPGLSYEQYF.

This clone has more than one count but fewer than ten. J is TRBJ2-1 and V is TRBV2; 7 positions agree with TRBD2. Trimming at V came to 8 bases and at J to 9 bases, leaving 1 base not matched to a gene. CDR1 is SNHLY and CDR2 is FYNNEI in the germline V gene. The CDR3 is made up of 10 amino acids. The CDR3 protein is CASGGVEQFF. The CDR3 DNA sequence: TGTGCCAGCGGGGGGGTTGAGCAGTTCTTC.

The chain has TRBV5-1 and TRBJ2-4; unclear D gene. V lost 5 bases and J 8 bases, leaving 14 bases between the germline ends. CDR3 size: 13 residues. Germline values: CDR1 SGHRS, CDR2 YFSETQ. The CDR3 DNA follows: TGCGCCAGCAGTCTCACAACATTTGACATTCAGTACTTC. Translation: CASSLTTFDIQYF.

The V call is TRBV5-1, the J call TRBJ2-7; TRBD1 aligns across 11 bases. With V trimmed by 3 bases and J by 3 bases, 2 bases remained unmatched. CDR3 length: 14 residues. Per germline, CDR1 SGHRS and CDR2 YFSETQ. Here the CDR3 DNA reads TGCGCCAGCAGCTGGACAGGGGGCGGCTACGAGCAGTACTTC. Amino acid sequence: CASSWTGGGYEQYF. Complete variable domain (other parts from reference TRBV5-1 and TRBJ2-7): KAGVTQTPRYLIKTRGQQVTLSCSPISGHRSVSWYQQTPGQGLQFLFEYFSETQRNKGNFPGRFSGRQFSNSRSEMNVSTLELGDSALYLCASSWTGGGYEQYFGPGTRLTVT.

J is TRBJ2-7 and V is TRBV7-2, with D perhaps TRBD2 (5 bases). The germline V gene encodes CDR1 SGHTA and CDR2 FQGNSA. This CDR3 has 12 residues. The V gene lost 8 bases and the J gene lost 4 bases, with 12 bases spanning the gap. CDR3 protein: CASSPSGYEQYF. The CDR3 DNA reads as TGTGCCAGCTCACCGTCGGGATACGAGCAGTACTTC.

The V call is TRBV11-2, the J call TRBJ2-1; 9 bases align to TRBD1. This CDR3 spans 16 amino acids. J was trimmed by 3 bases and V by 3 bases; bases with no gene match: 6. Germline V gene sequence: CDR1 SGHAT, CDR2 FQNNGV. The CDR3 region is CASSFSGTGIYNEQFF. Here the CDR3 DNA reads TGTGCCAGCAGCTTTTCAGGGACAGGGATCTACAATGAGCAGTTCTTC.

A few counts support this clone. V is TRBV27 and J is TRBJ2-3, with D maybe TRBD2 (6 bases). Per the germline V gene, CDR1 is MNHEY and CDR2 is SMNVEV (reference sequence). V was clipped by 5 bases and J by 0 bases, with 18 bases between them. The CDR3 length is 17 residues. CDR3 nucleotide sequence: TGTGCCAGCAGTCCCGGAAGGCTAGCGTCTAGCACAGATACGCAGTATTTT. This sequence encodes CASSPGRLASSTDTQYF.

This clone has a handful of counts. DNA of the CDR3: TGTGCCAGCAGCTTGGCTGGGACAGGGACTGAAGCTTTCTTT. It codes for CASSLAGTGTEAFF. The V call is TRBV5-6, the J call TRBJ1-1, with 9 bases lining up with TRBD1. Germline V gives CDR1 SGHDT, CDR2 YYEEEE. Trimming at V came to 0 bases and at J to 5 bases, leaving 2 bases not matched to a gene. The CDR3 contains 14 residues.

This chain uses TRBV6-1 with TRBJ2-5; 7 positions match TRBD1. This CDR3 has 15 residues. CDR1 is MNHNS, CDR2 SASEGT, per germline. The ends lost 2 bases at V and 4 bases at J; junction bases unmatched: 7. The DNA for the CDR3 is TGTGCCAGCAGTGAAAGACAGGGAACCAGAGAGACCCAGTACTTC. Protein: CASSERQGTRETQYF.

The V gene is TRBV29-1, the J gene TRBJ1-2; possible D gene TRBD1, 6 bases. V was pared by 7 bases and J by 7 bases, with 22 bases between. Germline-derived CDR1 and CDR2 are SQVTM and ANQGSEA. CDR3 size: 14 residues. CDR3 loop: CSAKGHSLGVGYTF. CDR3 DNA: TGCAGCGCTAAGGGACATTCCCTCGGAGTTGGCTACACCTTC.

The CDR3 DNA sequence: TGTGCCAGCAGCTCCTGGACCGGTGGCTACACCTTC. Encoded protein: CASSSWTGGYTF. The chain joins TRBV7-2 to TRBJ1-2; D is undetermined. The CDR3 loop spans 12 amino acids. V lost 4 bases to trimming and J lost 7 bases, with 10 bases between them. CDR1 is SGHTA, CDR2 FQGNSA, per germline.

The CDR3 loop is CASSPDSHEQYF. The CDR3 DNA follows: TGTGCCAGCAGCCCGGACAGCCACGAGCAGTACTTC. This chain uses TRBV9 with TRBJ2-7; D may be TRBD1 (6 bases). Germline assignment: CDR1 SGDLS and CDR2 YYNGEE. Trimming stripped 4 bases from V and 5 bases from J, with 10 bases between. The CDR3 runs to 12 residues.

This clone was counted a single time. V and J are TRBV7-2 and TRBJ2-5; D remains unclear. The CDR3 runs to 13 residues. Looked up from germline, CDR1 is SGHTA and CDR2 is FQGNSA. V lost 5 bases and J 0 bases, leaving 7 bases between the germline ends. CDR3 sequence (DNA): TGTGCCAGCAGCGCGGAGTACCAAGAGACCCAGTACTTC. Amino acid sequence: CASSAEYQETQYF.